This T cell receptor beta chain was recorded in a study of human T cells and chemical hapten exposure. For the study at large: It was small differences in pooled library volume that mainly caused per-sample TCR yields to vary.

For the library, individual cDNA molecules each received unique molecular identifiers. Original handling: Sampled TCR counts reached a median of approximately 94,000 per sample, with values ranging from roughly 20,000 to 700,000. MiXCR was run by TCRdb on the RACE reads, yielding one entry per CDR3 protein. What appears here as the V and J calls and clone size reflects TCRdb's work, not the paper's. This table has 45,000 or so distinct CDR3 sequences, 4.4% appearing once. With 7 bases removed from V and 7 bases from J, the gap between germline ends came to 17 bases. The CDR3 consists of 14 residues. Time point meaning: healthy volunteer bleed at 2 weeks. The template was total RNA from unfractionated whole blood.

This chain links TRBV12-3 or TRBV12-4 with TRBJ1-5; possible D gene TRBD1, 5 bases. Sequencing was done on a sample of whole blood. The source of this sequence is a human donor in good health. Some clones in this sample may be carry-over from other donors' samples. This CDR3 reads CASKKSGIAQPQHF. In DNA form, the CDR3 reads TGTGCCAGCAAAAAGTCAGGGATAGCACAGCCCCAGCATTTT.